Listed below are T cell receptor beta chains from one sample, sequenced in a study of regulatory T cells in long-lasting Graves disease. MiXCR, applied by TCRdb to the multiplex PCR reads, yields one record per CDR3 protein. This sample has about 290,000 distinct CDR3 sequences, with 22% found just once. The input for sequencing was peripheral blood mononuclear cells (PBMCs), taken when the disease was refractory, from a patient treated with antithyroid drugs. The source is a female donor with Graves disease. Each CDR3 is given with its conserved first and last residue. Fields, in order: V gene, D gene, clone size, J gene, CDR3 DNA, CDR3 protein. D genes are given only for firm matches. Clone size is shown for a subset of rows, as once, few, many or a class of expanded clone.

TRBV20-1	TRBD2	few	TRBJ2-5	TGCAGTGCTAGAGAGACCGGGAGGGCCGATGAGACCCAGTACTTC	CSARETGRADETQYF
TRBV4-1	TRBD1	few	TRBJ2-7	TGCGCCAGCAGCTTACAGGGGGTTGGCGACGAGCAGTACTTC	CASSLQGVGDEQYF
TRBV4-3	.	once	TRBJ2-1	TGCGCCAGCAGCCAGGAACTAGAGATGGTCGATGAGCAGTTCTTC	CASSQELEMVDEQFF
TRBV4-1	TRBD1	.	TRBJ2-7	TGCGCCAGCAGCCAAGCCCCTACCGGGACAGGGGCCACCTACGAGCAGTACTTC	CASSQAPTGTGATYEQYF
TRBV4-2	.	.	TRBJ2-3	TGTGCCAGCAGCCCTATTAGCGGAGTTGATACGCAGTATTTT	CASSPISGVDTQYF
TRBV7-2	TRBD2	many	TRBJ2-7	TGTGCCAGCAGCCCCCGGACTAGCGGGACGTACGAGCAGTACTTC	CASSPRTSGTYEQYF
TRBV19	TRBD2	.	TRBJ2-7	TGTGCCAGTAGTCTAGTGGCGGGAGGAGTCCACGAGCAGTACTTC	CASSLVAGGVHEQYF
TRBV7-2	.	many	TRBJ2-7	TGTGCCAGCAGCTTAGGGCTTAATTACGAGCAGTACTTC	CASSLGLNYEQYF
TRBV11-2	.	.	TRBJ2-5	TGTGCCAGCAGCTTAGCACTAGTTTCAGAGACCCAGTACTTC	CASSLALVSETQYF
TRBV3-2	.	few	TRBJ2-5	TGTGCCAGCAGCCTCATAGCGGGAGAGCGACAAGAGACCCAGTACTTC	CASSLIAGERQETQYF
TRBV30	.	many	TRBJ2-7	TGTGCCTGGACAACTGATACCGGGACTTGGCCCTACGAGCAGTACTTC	CAWTTDTGTWPYEQYF
TRBV7-2	.	many	TRBJ2-5	TGTGCCAGCAGCTTAGCCAGGGTAGCAGAGACCCAGTACTTC	CASSLARVAETQYF
TRBV19	.	few	TRBJ2-3	TGTGCCAGTAGTGCCCGACAGGATACGCAGTATTTT	CASSARQDTQYF
TRBV20-1	.	few	TRBJ1-5	TGCAGTGCTACATCCGGGACCCAGGATCAGCCCCAGCATTTT	CSATSGTQDQPQHF
TRBV30	.	.	TRBJ2-5	TGTGCCGGTTCCAAAGAGACCCAGTACTTC	CAGSKETQYF
TRBV19	.	.	TRBJ1-5	TGTGCCAGTAGTATGCTCGTGGGCCATCAGCCCCAGCATTTT	CASSMLVGHQPQHF
TRBV6-1	.	.	TRBJ2-5	TGTGCCAGCAGTGTCGTTCAAGTAGGAGAGACCCAGTACTTC	CASSVVQVGETQYF